The 21 T cell receptor beta chains below come from one sample, sequenced in a study of blood T cell repertoires in COVID-19. Assay used: immunoSEQ multiplex PCR; TCRdb lists only in-frame clones, some missing. The sample lists 150,000 or so clones, approximately 90% seen once, with 10% to 13% in the top ten. Sequencing was done on a sample of peripheral blood. These TCRs come from a man in his fifties with acute or convalescent COVID-19.

The CDR3 protein is CASCPTPGNTIYF. For the CDR3, the DNA is TGTGCCAGTTGCCCTACCCCTGGAAACACCATATATTTT. J is TRBJ1-3 and V is TRBV6-5; unclear D gene. Germline CDR1 MNHEY, CDR2 SVGAGI. Between the trimmed V and J ends, which lost 9 bases and 2 bases, there was a span of 11 bases. The CDR3 is 13 residues long.

This rearrangement joins TRBV5-5 to TRBJ2-2; TRBD2 matches at 11 bases. This CDR3 has 15 residues. The germline V gene has CDR1 SGHKS and CDR2 YYEKEE (reference sequence). The J segment lost 7 bases and the V segment lost 1 base, leaving 3 bases of the junction unmatched. Written as DNA, the CDR3 is TGTGCCAGCAGCTTGATACTAGCGGGAGTCGGGGAGCTGTTTTTT. Residues: CASSLILAGVGELFF.

This chain links TRBV7-9 with TRBJ2-1; 10 bases fit TRBD2. The CDR3 loop spans 14 amino acids. Germline assignment: CDR1 SEHNR and CDR2 FQNEAQ (reference sequence). V lost 2 bases, J lost 7 bases, and 2 bases stayed unmatched. The chain's CDR3 is CASSLRTSGNEQFF. The CDR3 DNA sequence: TGTGCCAGCAGCTTAAGGACTAGCGGAAATGAGCAGTTCTTC.

V gene TRBV3-1 (or the pseudogene TRBV3-2) combines with J gene TRBJ1-1; 8 positions agree with TRBD1. Trimming removed 4 bases from V and 4 bases from J; junction bases left unmatched: 5. This CDR3 is built from 14 residues. The germline V gene has CDR1 LGHDT and CDR2 YNNKEL (reference sequence). The DNA of the CDR3 is TGTGCCAGCAGCCGGACAGGGAGGGGCACTGAAGCTTTCTTT. This gives the protein CASSRTGRGTEAFF.

The chain uses TRBV6-2 or TRBV6-3 and TRBJ1-1; tentative D call: TRBD1 (6 bases). Trimming cost V 4 bases and J 2 bases, with 17 bases left between them. The CDR3 is 16 amino acids. The germline gives CDR1 MNHEY, CDR2 SVGEGT. The CDR3: CASSFAPGHANTEAFF. The CDR3 DNA follows: TGTGCCAGCAGTTTCGCTCCGGGACATGCAAACACTGAAGCTTTCTTT.

The chain couples TRBV12-3 or TRBV12-4 to TRBJ1-1; the D is unclear. This CDR3 is built from 12 residues. Trimming cost V 5 bases and J 6 bases, with 10 bases left between them. In DNA form, the CDR3 reads TGTGCCAGCAGTCCGTTTGGCCCTGAAGCTTTCTTT. Amino acids: CASSPFGPEAFF.

V usage is TRBV27 and J usage is TRBJ1-5; no reliable D call. Looked up from germline, CDR1 is MNHEY and CDR2 is SMNVEV (reference sequence). The V gene lost 5 bases and the J gene lost 4 bases, with 15 bases spanning the gap. The CDR3 length is 15 residues. In nucleotides, the CDR3 is TGTGCCAGCAGTGAAGAAGATGGGAGGAATCAGCCCCAGCATTTT. It translates to CASSEEDGRNQPQHF.

The chain employs TRBV30 and TRBJ2-5; D ambiguous. Trimming took off 4 bases at V and 5 bases at J, with 8 bases between the two ends. CDR1 GTSNPN and CDR2 SVGIG come from the germline V gene (reference sequence). The CDR3 spans 11 residues. This CDR3 is CAWTPGETQYF. The CDR3 DNA sequence: TGTGCCTGGACACCCGGGGAGACCCAGTACTTC.

This clone was counted once. This chain links TRBV28 with TRBJ1-2, with 10 nucleotides matching TRBD1. J was trimmed by 9 bases and V by 5 bases; bases with no gene match: 9. CDR1 is MDHEN, CDR2 SYDVKM, per germline. The CDR3 length is 14 residues. CDR3 region: CASSTSRTGGSYTF. The CDR3 DNA sequence: TGTGCCAGCAGTACGTCTCGGACAGGGGGAAGCTACACCTTC.

The chain carries TRBV2 and TRBJ2-7; D may be TRBD2 (6 bases). Germline V gives CDR1 SNHLY, CDR2 FYNNEI. V was pared by 7 bases and J by 3 bases, with 10 bases between. The CDR3 length is 12 residues. The CDR3 spells CASKREDYEQYF. In DNA, the CDR3 is TGTGCCAGCAAGAGGGAGGACTACGAGCAGTACTTC.

This chain joins TRBV5-4 and TRBJ2-1; no reliable D call. This CDR3 is 15 amino acids long. Germline loops: CDR1 SGHNT, CDR2 YYREEE (reference sequence). Trimming took off 0 bases at V and 1 base at J, with 8 bases between the two ends. CDR3 in amino acids: CASSLAVLSYNEQFF. In DNA form, the CDR3 reads TGTGCCAGCAGCTTGGCAGTTCTTTCCTACAATGAGCAGTTCTTC.

This chain connects TRBV4-1 to TRBJ1-1; TRBD1 might be the D (5 bases). The CDR3 spans 14 residues. Germline V gives CDR1 MGHRA, CDR2 YSYEKL. V was clipped by 4 bases and J by 1 base, with 10 bases between them. CDR3 DNA: TGCGCCAGCAGCCGAGGACACGCGAACACTGAAGCTTTCTTT. This encodes CASSRGHANTEAFF.

The chain is built from TRBV5-1 and TRBJ1-2; no clear D. V was trimmed by 1 base and J by 4 bases, leaving 14 bases between them. This CDR3 spans 15 amino acids. Germline V lookup: CDR1 SGHRS, CDR2 YFSETQ. This chain's CDR3 is CASSLQAEGGYGYTF. In DNA form, the CDR3 reads TGCGCCAGCAGCTTGCAGGCGGAGGGTGGCTATGGCTACACCTTC.

This chain uses TRBV7-9 with TRBJ1-2; D gene uncertain. Germline V CDR1 and CDR2: SEHNR, FQNEAQ (reference sequence). This CDR3 has 14 residues. The ends were cut back, 2 bases at V and 0 bases at J, with 7 bases in the middle. This chain's CDR3 is CASSLQPANYGYTF. The DNA of the CDR3 is TGTGCCAGCAGCTTACAACCAGCTAACTATGGCTACACCTTC.

J is TRBJ1-1 and V is TRBV12-3 or TRBV12-4, with 7 bases fitting TRBD1. V trimming: 0 bases; J trimming: 8 bases; junction bases outside the gene matches: 3. This CDR3 has 13 residues. The CDR3 here is CASSLAGGGEAFF. The CDR3 DNA is TGTGCCAGCAGTTTAGCTGGAGGGGGCGAAGCTTTCTTT.

The CDR3 reads CASSQDPGQGYGYTF. For the CDR3, the DNA is TGCGCCAGCAGCCAAGACCCGGGACAGGGCTATGGCTACACCTTC. This sequence joins TRBV4-1 and TRBJ1-2, with 9 bases that match TRBD1. With V trimmed by 0 bases and J by 4 bases, 3 bases remained unmatched. The CDR3 covers 15 residues. Germline CDR1 and CDR2: MGHRA and YSYEKL.

This chain links TRBV30 with TRBJ2-3, with 7 nucleotides matching TRBD2. In germline, CDR1 is GTSNPN, CDR2 SVGIG (reference sequence). The CDR3 contains 14 residues. With 2 bases clipped from V and 2 bases from J, the junction kept 4 bases outside the gene matches. The CDR3 region has the DNA TGTGCCTGGAGTTCTAGCGGAATCACAGATACGCAGTATTTT. Its protein product is CAWSSSGITDTQYF.

This chain joins TRBV5-4 and TRBJ2-6; D uncertain. Germline CDR1 is SGHNT and CDR2 is YYREEE (reference sequence). Trimming shortened V by 1 base and J by 1 base, and 12 bases separated the two germline ends. This CDR3 is built from 17 residues. CDR3: CASSLTVIASGANVLTF. The CDR3 DNA follows: TGTGCCAGCAGCTTGACGGTAATCGCATCTGGGGCCAACGTCCTGACTTTC.

The chain uses TRBV5-1 and TRBJ2-5, with 11 bases aligning to TRBD2. Germline V gene sequence: CDR1 SGHRS, CDR2 YFSETQ. J gave up 2 bases and V 0 bases, and 9 bases lay outside the gene matches. The length of the CDR3 is 18 residues. The CDR3 loop reads CASSLARVGLAEQETQYF. The CDR3 DNA follows: TGCGCCAGCAGCTTGGCCCGCGTGGGACTAGCGGAACAAGAGACCCAGTACTTC.

The rearrangement joins TRBV12-3 or TRBV12-4 to TRBJ2-3; the D is unclear. V shed 5 bases and J shed 8 bases, with 11 bases lying between them. This CDR3 spans 12 amino acids. In DNA form, the CDR3 reads TGTGCCAGCAGTCCGCTGGGCCCTACGCAGTATTTT. Encoded protein: CASSPLGPTQYF.

J is TRBJ1-4 and V is TRBV6-1, with 7 bases lining up with TRBD1. The CDR3 totals 15 residues. V lost 3 bases, J lost 6 bases, and 7 bases stayed unmatched. In germline, CDR1 is MNHNS, CDR2 SASEGT. CDR3 DNA: TGTGCCAGCAGTGACAGAACAGGGGTGGATGAAAAACTGTTTTTT. Translating gives CASSDRTGVDEKLFF.